This T cell receptor (beta chain) was recovered during a study of beta chain features in type 1 diabetes. With 6 bases clipped from V and 4 bases from J, the junction kept 17 bases outside the gene matches. The germline gives CDR1 SGHTA, CDR2 FQGNSA. This CDR3 has 18 amino acids. This clone was counted a few times. TCRB transcripts that were expressed got sequenced, as all of the isolated RNA had been reverse transcribed. Clones were read by immunoSEQ multiplex PCR, and TCRdb kept only the in-frame ones, dropping some. The sample holds a few hundred thousand clones; 25% to 30% are singletons and the top ten take approximately 4%. The authors obtained over 98% purity in all sorted populations.

V gene TRBV7-2 combines with J gene TRBJ2-1; 8 bases are shared with TRBD1. The material sequenced was central memory CD4+ T cells from blood. This TCR was recovered from a man younger than 45 in good health. CDR3 residues: CASRPETGAVPSYNEQFF. CDR3 nucleotides: TGTGCCAGCAGACCAGAGACAGGGGCCGTTCCGTCTTACAATGAGCAGTTCTTC. Combining the CDR3 with reference TRBV7-2 and TRBJ2-1 gives the whole variable domain GAGVSQSPSNKVTEKGKDVELRCDPISGHTALYWYRQSLGQGLEFLIYFQGNSAPDKSGLPSDRFSAERTGGSVSTLTIQRTQQEDSAVYLCASRPETGAVPSYNEQFFGPGTRLTVL.